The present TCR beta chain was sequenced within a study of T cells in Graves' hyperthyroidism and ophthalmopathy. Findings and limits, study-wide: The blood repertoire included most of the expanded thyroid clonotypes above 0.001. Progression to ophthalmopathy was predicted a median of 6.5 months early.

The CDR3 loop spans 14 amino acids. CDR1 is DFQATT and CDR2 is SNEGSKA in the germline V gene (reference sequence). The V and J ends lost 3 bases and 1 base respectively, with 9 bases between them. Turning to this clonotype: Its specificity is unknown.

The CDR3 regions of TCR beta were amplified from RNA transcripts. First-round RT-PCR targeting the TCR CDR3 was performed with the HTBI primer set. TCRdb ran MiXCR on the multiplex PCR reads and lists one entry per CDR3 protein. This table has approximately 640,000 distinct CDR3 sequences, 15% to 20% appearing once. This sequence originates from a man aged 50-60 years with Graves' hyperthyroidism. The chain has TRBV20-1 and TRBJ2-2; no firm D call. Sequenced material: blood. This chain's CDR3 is CSARTWGNTGELFF. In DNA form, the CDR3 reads TGCAGTGCTAGGACTTGGGGGAACACCGGGGAGCTGTTTTTT.